These 3 T cell receptor beta chains came from one sample sequenced in a study of T cells after yellow fever vaccination. TCRdb re-derived calls from the 5' RACE reads in MiXCR, one entry per CDR3 protein. Among 150,000 to 200,000 distinct CDR3 sequences, roughly a tenth were seen once, and the ten largest hold about 40%. Source: CD8+ T cells sorted from PBMCs, taken 45 days after the yellow fever booster vaccination. These receptors originate from a young man who received the YFV17D yellow fever vaccine.

In this sample, this clonotype turned up many times. V and J are TRBV5-1 and TRBJ2-7; a possible D gene is TRBD1 (5 bases). The V gene lost 3 bases and the J gene lost 3 bases, with 7 bases spanning the gap. CDR1 is SGHRS, CDR2 YFSETQ, per germline. The CDR3 is 12 amino acids. The CDR3 loop reads CASSSQGYEQYF. The CDR3 region has the DNA TGCGCCAGCAGCTCGCAGGGCTACGAGCAGTACTTC.

The chain joins TRBV11-1 to TRBJ1-1, with D hard to call. V dropped 6 bases and J dropped 7 bases, with 12 bases sitting between them. Looked up from germline, CDR1 is SGHAT and CDR2 is FQDESV (reference sequence). CDR3 length: 12 residues. The CDR3 reads CASRGTENEAFF. The CDR3 nucleotides read TGTGCCAGCAGAGGAACAGAAAATGAAGCTTTCTTT.

This clonotype was seen a handful of times. J is TRBJ2-1 and V is TRBV4-2; TRBD1 might be the D (5 bases). The CDR3 extends over 12 amino acids. Germline V lookup: CDR1 LGHNA, CDR2 YNFKEQ. V lost 4 bases and J lost 7, with 8 bases in between. In DNA form, the CDR3 reads TGTGCCAGCAGCCCAAAGGGGAATGAGCAGTTCTTC. Translated, it gives CASSPKGNEQFF.